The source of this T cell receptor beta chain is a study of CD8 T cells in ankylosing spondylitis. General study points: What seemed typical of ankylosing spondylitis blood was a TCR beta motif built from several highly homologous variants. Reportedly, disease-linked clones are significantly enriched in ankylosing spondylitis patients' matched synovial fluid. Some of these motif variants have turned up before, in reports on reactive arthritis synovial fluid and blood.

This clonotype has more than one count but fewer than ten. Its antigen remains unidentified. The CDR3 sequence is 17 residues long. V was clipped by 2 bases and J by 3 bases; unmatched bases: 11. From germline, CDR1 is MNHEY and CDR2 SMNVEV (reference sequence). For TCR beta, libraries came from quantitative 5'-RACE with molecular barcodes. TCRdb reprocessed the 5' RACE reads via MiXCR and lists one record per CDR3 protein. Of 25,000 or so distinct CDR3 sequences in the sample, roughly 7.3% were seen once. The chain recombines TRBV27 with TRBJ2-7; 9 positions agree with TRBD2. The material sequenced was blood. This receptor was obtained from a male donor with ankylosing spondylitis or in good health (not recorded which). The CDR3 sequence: CASSLKPPLAGVYEQYF. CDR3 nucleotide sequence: TGTGCCAGCAGTTTAAAACCCCCACTAGCGGGCGTCTACGAGCAGTACTTC.